This TCR beta chain was identified in a study of HIV-infected children after antiretroviral therapy interruption. Specified treatment: PENTA 11 planned treatment interruption arm or continuous ART arm. At least 5 million viable PBMCs were required per cryopreserved sample. Naive CD4+ CD45RA+ CD45RO- T cells were FACS-sorted from thawed PBMCs. This clonotype was picked up many times. RNA-based 3' RACE libraries used unique molecular identifiers. TCRdb re-analysed the 3' RACE reads in MiXCR, keeping a single row per CDR3 protein. Among about 46,000 distinct CDR3 sequences, around 4.1% were seen once, and the ten largest hold 0.6% to 0.85%. V dropped 5 bases and J dropped 2; count of bases not matched to a gene: 9. The CDR3 contains 16 residues.

The TCR was taken from a pool of human donors with HIV. Material: CD45RA+ CD4+ T cells from PBMCs, pooled from several time points, obtained from a donor given antiretroviral therapy, either interrupted or continuous. Subset defined: naive CD4+ CD45RA+ CD45RO- T cells. V usage is TRBV12-3 or TRBV12-4 and J usage is TRBJ1-1; 9 bases align to TRBD1. The CDR3 DNA sequence: TGTGCCAGCAGTAGGGACAGGGTATCGGAAAACACTGAAGCTTTCTTT. Protein sequence: CASSRDRVSENTEAFF.